Below are 15 T cell receptor beta chains sequenced from a single sample in a study of blood T cell repertoires in COVID-19. Clones were sequenced by immunoSEQ multiplex PCR, and TCRdb holds only the in-frame ones, with some missing. The sample lists over 95,000 clones; 85% were seen once. The sequenced sample consisted of peripheral blood. The origin of the receptors is a human donor in a cohort sampled during active COVID-19.

The rearrangement joins TRBV6-5 to TRBJ1-1; D is perhaps TRBD1 (5 bases). There are 15 residues in the CDR3. Germline-derived CDR1 and CDR2 are MNHEY and SVGAGI. V dropped 0 bases and J dropped 0 bases, with 8 bases sitting between them. This CDR3 is CASSYSDIVNTEAFF. DNA for the CDR3: TGTGCCAGCAGTTACTCGGACATAGTGAACACTGAAGCTTTCTTT.

The chain joins TRBV9 to TRBJ2-3, with a tentative D call TRBD2 (6 bases). The CDR3 has 17 amino acids. Germline V gene sequence: CDR1 SGDLS, CDR2 YYNGEE. The ends were cut back, 4 bases at V and 8 bases at J, with 26 bases in the middle. CDR3 loop: CASSPRMAGTGVGTQYF. In nucleotides, the CDR3 is TGTGCCAGCAGCCCCCGAATGGCGGGGACCGGGGTAGGTACGCAGTATTTT.

The chain employs TRBV7-2 and TRBJ2-7; TRBD2 matches at 8 bases. The CDR3 totals 14 residues. CDR1 is SGHTA, CDR2 FQGNSA, per germline. With V trimmed by 2 bases and J by 7 bases, 7 bases remained unmatched. CDR3 in DNA: TGTGCCAGCAGCTTATCGAGCGGGGGCTCTGAGCAGTACTTC. Its translation: CASSLSSGGSEQYF. Complete variable domain (other parts from reference TRBV7-2 and TRBJ2-7): GAGVSQSPSNKVTEKGKDVELRCDPISGHTALYWYRQSLGQGLEFLIYFQGNSAPDKSGLPSDRFSAERTGGSVSTLTIQRTQQEDSAVYLCASSLSSGGSEQYFGPGTRLTVT.

The chain joins TRBV7-3 to TRBJ2-1, with TRBD2 matching over 10 bases. The V segment lost 4 bases and the J segment 7 bases; nucleotides outside the gene matches: 7. CDR3 length: 15 amino acids. Per germline, CDR1 SGHTA and CDR2 FQGTGA. CDR3 DNA sequence: TGTGCCAGCAGCTCTCAGCGGGGGGGCGTAAATGAGCAGTTCTTC. This codes for CASSSQRGGVNEQFF. Full variable domain (missing parts from reference TRBV7-3 and TRBJ2-1): GAGVSQTPSNKVTEKGKYVELRCDPISGHTALYWYRQSLGQGPEFLIYFQGTGAADDSGLPNDRFFAVRPEGSVSTLKIQRTERGDSAVYLCASSSQRGGVNEQFFGPGTRLTVL.

The chain carries TRBV3-1 (or the pseudogene TRBV3-2) and TRBJ2-1; 9 bases are a match to TRBD2. CDR3 size: 15 residues. The V gene's germline CDR1 is LGHDT and CDR2 YNNKEL (reference sequence). The V and J ends lost 5 bases and 8 bases, in that order; junction bases with no gene match: 10. For the CDR3, the DNA is TGTGCCAGCAGCTCTCCCGGACTAGCGTTGGATGAGCAGTTCTTC. Its translation: CASSSPGLALDEQFF.

The table lists this clone with a few counts. V gene TRBV19 combines with J gene TRBJ1-4; the D gene is possibly TRBD1 (5 bases). The ends were cut back, 5 bases at V and 10 bases at J, with 17 bases in the middle. Germline assignment: CDR1 LNHDA and CDR2 SQIVND (reference sequence). The CDR3 loop spans 14 amino acids. The CDR3 loop reads CASSLTEIGAKLFF. In DNA form, the CDR3 reads TGTGCCAGTAGTTTGACAGAGATAGGGGCAAAACTGTTTTTT.

This clone has a single count. V is TRBV19 and J is TRBJ1-5; tentative D call: TRBD1 (6 bases). The V gene lost 3 bases and the J gene lost 0 bases, with 15 bases spanning the gap. The length of the CDR3 is 17 residues. CDR1 and CDR2 from the germline V gene are LNHDA and SQIVND (reference sequence). The CDR3 reads CASSIGGSQYSNQPQHF. CDR3 in DNA: TGTGCCAGTAGTATTGGGGGCAGCCAGTATAGCAATCAGCCCCAGCATTTT.

The V and J genes are TRBV28 and TRBJ2-1, with TRBD1 identical over 7 bases. This CDR3 is built from 16 residues. Germline assignment: CDR1 MDHEN and CDR2 SYDVKM. V lost 6 bases, J lost 3 bases, and 11 bases stayed unmatched. Written as DNA, the CDR3 is TGTGCCAGCAGACAAGACCGGGACAGAGGCTACAATGAGCAGTTCTTC. This translates into CASRQDRDRGYNEQFF.

The genes are TRBV7-2 and TRBJ1-2, with 7 nucleotides matching TRBD1. Per the germline V gene, CDR1 is SGHTA and CDR2 is FQGNSA. With 4 bases clipped from V and 4 bases from J, the junction kept 9 bases outside the gene matches. The CDR3 has 15 amino acids. The CDR3 loop is CASSSATGNAYGYTF. CDR3 DNA: TGTGCCAGCAGCTCCGCGACAGGGAATGCCTATGGCTACACCTTC.

This chain connects TRBV28 to TRBJ1-2; D may be TRBD1 (5 bases). Looked up from germline, CDR1 is MDHEN and CDR2 is SYDVKM. V was pared by 4 bases and J by 9 bases, with 15 bases between. The CDR3 consists of 13 residues. The CDR3 bases are TGTGCCAGCAGTTACGACAGCCTTGGGAGCTACACCTTC. This sequence encodes CASSYDSLGSYTF.

The chain has TRBV7-2 and TRBJ2-2; possibly TRBD1 for D (5 bases). The V end lost 2 bases, the J end lost 8 bases, and 9 bases lay between the germline ends. There are 13 residues in the CDR3. Germline assignment: CDR1 SGHTA and CDR2 FQGNSA. CDR3 nucleotide sequence: TGTGCCAGCAGCTTAATTGGGGCTGGGGAGCTGTTTTTT. It translates to CASSLIGAGELFF.

This chain uses TRBV24-1 with TRBJ1-5; TRBD1 is a possible D gene (6 bases). Trimming took 3 bases from V and 6 from J, leaving 8 bases between them. This CDR3 region has 13 residues. Germline lookup yields CDR1 KGHDR and CDR2 SFDVKD. The CDR3 nucleotides read TGTGCCACCAGTGATGGGACACCTCAGCCCCAGCATTTT. Residues: CATSDGTPQPQHF.

The gene calls are TRBV5-4 and TRBJ2-3, with a possible D match to TRBD2 (6 bases). V shed 0 bases and J shed 4 bases, with 9 bases lying between them. Per germline, CDR1 SGHNT and CDR2 YYREEE (reference sequence). The CDR3 extends over 14 amino acids. CDR3 in amino acids: CASSLESGADTQYF. The CDR3 nucleotides are TGTGCCAGCAGCTTGGAATCGGGGGCAGATACGCAGTATTTT.

V is TRBV19 and J is TRBJ1-5, with TRBD1 as a possible D gene (5 bases). CDR3 length: 14 amino acids. Germline V gene sequence: CDR1 LNHDA, CDR2 SQIVND (reference sequence). V was clipped by 6 bases and J by 2 bases, with 11 bases between them. The DNA for the CDR3 is TGTGCCAGTAGGCCCACAGGTGGCAATCAGCCCCAGCATTTT. Amino acid sequence: CASRPTGGNQPQHF.

The chain employs TRBV5-1 and TRBJ2-7; 8 bases agree with TRBD2. The CDR3 has 14 amino acids. Looked up from germline, CDR1 is SGHRS and CDR2 is YFSETQ. V lost 6 bases and J lost 6; bases outside the gene matches: 11. The CDR3 sequence is CASMRSGDSPEQYF. In DNA form, the CDR3 reads TGCGCCAGCATGCGTAGCGGGGATTCCCCCGAGCAGTACTTC. The entire variable domain, with the rest obtained from reference TRBV5-1 and TRBJ2-7, is as follows: KAGVTQTPRYLIKTRGQQVTLSCSPISGHRSVSWYQQTPGQGLQFLFEYFSETQRNKGNFPGRFSGRQFSNSRSEMNVSTLELGDSALYLCASMRSGDSPEQYFGPGTRLTVT.